The TCR beta chain described here comes from a study of CD4 T cells in relation to SARS-CoV-2 and coronaviruses. Broader study findings: Each donor contributed either pre-pandemic or post-infection samples, not both.

Profiled with immunoSEQ multiplex PCR; TCRdb holds only in-frame clones, not every one. In the table there are more than 20,000 clones, 75% to 80% of which are singletons. The unexposed donors gave CD4+ T cells in about 2010-2018, prior to COVID-19. After ten to eleven days of culture, CD4+ T cells were isolated. Unexposed-donor CD4+ T cells were probed with SARS-CoV-2 S/N and four cold-coronavirus spikes, cells permitting. This clone came up once. What it binds is unknown. The TCR originated in a human donor in good health. Sequencing was performed on CD4+ T cells from PBMCs, cultured in vitro.

The CDR3 region has the DNA TGTGCCAGCGGGGCGGCCGGGGAGACCCAGTACTTC. Translating gives CASGAAGETQYF. V usage is TRBV2 and J usage is TRBJ2-5, with D perhaps matching TRBD1 (5 bases). The CDR3 totals 12 residues. V lost 8 bases and J lost 5, with 12 bases in between. Germline lookup yields CDR1 SNHLY and CDR2 FYNNEI.